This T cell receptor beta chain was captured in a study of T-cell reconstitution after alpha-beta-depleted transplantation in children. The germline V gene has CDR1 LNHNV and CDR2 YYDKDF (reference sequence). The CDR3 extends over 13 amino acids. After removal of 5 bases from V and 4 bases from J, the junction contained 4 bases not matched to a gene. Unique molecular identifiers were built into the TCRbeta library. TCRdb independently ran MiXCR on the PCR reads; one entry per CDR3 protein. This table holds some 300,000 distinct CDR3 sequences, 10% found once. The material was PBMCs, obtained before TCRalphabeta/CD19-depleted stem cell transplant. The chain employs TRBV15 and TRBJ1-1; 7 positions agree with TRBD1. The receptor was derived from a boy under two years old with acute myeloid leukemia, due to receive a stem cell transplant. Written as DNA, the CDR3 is TGTGCCACCAGCCCCCGACAGGGCACTGAAGCTTTCTTT. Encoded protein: CATSPRQGTEAFF.